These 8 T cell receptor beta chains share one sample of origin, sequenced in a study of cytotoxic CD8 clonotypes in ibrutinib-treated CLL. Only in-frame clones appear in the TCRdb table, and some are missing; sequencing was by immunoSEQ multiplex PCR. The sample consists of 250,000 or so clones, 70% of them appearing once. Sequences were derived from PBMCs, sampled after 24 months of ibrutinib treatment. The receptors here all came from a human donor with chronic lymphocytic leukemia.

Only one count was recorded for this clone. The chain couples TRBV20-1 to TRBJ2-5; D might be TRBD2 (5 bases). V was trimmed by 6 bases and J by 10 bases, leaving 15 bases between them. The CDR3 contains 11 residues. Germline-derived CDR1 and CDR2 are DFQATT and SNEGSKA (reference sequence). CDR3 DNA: TGCAGTGCCCGAGGGAGCCCGTACCAGTACTTC. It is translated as CSARGSPYQYF.

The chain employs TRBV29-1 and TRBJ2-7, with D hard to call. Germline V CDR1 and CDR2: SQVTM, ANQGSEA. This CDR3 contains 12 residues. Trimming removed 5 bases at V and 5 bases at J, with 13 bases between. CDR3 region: CSVSNPGDEQYF. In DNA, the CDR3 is TGCAGCGTTTCCAATCCGGGTGACGAGCAGTACTTC.

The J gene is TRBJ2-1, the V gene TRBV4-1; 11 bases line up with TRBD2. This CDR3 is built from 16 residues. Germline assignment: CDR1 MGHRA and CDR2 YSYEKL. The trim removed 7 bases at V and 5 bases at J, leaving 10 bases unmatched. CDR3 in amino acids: CASIDLPGLADNEQFF. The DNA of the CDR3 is TGCGCCAGCATCGACCTGCCGGGACTAGCGGACAATGAGCAGTTCTTC.

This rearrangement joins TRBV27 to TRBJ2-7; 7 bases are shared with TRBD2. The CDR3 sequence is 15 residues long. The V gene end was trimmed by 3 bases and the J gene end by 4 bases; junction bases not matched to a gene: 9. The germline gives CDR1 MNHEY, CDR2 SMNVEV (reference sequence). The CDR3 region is CASSFGRESQYEQYF. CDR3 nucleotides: TGTGCCAGCAGTTTCGGGCGGGAGAGTCAATACGAGCAGTACTTC.

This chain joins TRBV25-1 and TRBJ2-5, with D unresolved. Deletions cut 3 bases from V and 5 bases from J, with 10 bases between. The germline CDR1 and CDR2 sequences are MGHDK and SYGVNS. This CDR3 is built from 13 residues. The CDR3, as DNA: TGTGCCAGCAGTGACATGATGCGGGAGACCCAGTACTTC. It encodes CASSDMMRETQYF.

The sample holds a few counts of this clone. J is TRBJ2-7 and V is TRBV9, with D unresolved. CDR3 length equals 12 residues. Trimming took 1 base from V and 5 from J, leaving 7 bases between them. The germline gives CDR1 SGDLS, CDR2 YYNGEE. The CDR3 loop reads CASSVFPDEQYF. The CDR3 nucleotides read TGTGCCAGCAGCGTATTCCCTGACGAGCAGTACTTC.

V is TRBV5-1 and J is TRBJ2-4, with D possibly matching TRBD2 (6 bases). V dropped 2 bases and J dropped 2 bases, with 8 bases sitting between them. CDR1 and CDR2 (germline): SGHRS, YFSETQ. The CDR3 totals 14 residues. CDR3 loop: CASSFSGSKNIQYF. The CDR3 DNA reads TGCGCCAGCAGCTTTAGCGGTTCCAAAAACATTCAGTACTTC.

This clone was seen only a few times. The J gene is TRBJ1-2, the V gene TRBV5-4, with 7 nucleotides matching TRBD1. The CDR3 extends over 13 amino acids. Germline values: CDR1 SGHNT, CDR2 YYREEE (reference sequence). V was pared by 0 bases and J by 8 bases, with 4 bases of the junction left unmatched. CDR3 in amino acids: CASSLEGQYGYTF. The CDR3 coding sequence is TGTGCCAGCAGCTTGGAGGGACAGTACGGCTACACCTTC.